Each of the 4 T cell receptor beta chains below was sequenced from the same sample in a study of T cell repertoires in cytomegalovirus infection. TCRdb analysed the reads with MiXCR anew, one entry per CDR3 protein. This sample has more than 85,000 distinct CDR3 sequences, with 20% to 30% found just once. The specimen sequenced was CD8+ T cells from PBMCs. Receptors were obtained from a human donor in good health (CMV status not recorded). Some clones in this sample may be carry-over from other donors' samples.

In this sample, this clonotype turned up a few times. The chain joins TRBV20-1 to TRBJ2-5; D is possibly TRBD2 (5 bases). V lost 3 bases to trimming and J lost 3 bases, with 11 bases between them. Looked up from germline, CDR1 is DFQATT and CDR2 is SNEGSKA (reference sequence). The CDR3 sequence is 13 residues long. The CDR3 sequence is CSARDLGEETQYF. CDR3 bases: TGCAGTGCTAGGGATCTCGGGGAAGAGACCCAGTACTTC.

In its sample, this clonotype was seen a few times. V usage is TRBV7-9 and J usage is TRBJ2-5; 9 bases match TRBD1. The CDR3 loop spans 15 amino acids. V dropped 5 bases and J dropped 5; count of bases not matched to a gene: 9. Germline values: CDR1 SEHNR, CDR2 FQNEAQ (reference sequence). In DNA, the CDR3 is TGTGCCAGCAGCCCAAAAGACAGGGGGATTGAGACCCAGTACTTC. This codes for CASSPKDRGIETQYF.

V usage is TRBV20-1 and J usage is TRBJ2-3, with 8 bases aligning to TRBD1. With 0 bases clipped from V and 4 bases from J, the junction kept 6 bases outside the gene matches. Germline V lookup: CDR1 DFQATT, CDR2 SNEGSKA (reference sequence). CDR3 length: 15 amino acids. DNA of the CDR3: TGCAGTGCTAGAGAGGCGACAGGGGAGGCAGATACGCAGTATTTT. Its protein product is CSAREATGEADTQYF.

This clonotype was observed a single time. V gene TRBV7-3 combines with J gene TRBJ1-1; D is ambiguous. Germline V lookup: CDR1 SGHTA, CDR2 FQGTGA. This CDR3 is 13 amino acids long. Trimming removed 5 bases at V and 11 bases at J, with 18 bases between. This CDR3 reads CASSPHGSLDAFF. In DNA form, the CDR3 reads TGTGCCAGCAGCCCGCACGGTTCTTTGGATGCTTTCTTT.